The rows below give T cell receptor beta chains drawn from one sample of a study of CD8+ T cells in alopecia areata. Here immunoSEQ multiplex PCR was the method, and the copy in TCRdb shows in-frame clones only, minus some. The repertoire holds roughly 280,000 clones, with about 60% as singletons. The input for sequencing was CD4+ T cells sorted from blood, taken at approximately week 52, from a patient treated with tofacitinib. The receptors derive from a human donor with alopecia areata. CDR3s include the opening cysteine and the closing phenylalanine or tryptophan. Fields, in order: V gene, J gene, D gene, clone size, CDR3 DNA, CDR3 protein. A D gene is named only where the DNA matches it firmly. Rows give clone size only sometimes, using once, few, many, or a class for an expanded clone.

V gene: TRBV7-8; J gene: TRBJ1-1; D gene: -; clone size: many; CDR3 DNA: TGTGCCAGCAGCTTACCAGCCGGAGGGGTGCGGACTGAAGCTTTCTTT; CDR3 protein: CASSLPAGGVRTEAFF
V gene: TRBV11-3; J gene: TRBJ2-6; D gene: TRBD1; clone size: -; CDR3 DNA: TGTGCCAGCAGCTTAGAGGGACAGGGCCGTTTTGGGGCCAACGTCCTGACTTTC; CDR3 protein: CASSLEGQGRFGANVLTF
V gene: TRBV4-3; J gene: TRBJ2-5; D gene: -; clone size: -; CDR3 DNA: TGCGCCAGCAGCCAAGATCGGGGGGAGACCCAGTACTTC; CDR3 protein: CASSQDRGETQYF
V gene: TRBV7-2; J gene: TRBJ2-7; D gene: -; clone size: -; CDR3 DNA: TGTGCCAGCAGCTCGCGCCGACAGGACGAGCAGTACTTC; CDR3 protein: CASSSRRQDEQYF
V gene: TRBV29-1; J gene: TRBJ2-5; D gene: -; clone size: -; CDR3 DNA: TGCAGCGTTAGGGGGATCTACCAAGAGACCCAGTACTTC; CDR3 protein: CSVRGIYQETQYF
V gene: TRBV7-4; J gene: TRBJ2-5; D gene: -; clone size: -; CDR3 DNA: TGTGCCAGCAGCCTCCGGACCCAGTACTTC; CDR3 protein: CASSLRTQYF
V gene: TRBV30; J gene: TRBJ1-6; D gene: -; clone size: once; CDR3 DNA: TGTGCCTGGAACCAGGCTTTCTCTAATTCACCCCTCCACTTT; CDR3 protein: CAWNQAFSNSPLHF
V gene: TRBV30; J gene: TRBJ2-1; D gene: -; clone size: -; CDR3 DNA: TGTGCCTGGAGTTCGAGGGATGAGCAGTTCTTC; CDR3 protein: CAWSSRDEQFF
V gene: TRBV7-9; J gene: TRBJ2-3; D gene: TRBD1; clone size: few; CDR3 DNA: TGTGCCAGCAGCCACGGACAGGGGGGAGATACGCAGTATTTT; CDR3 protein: CASSHGQGGDTQYF
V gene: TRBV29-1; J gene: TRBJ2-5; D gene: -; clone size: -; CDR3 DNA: TGCAGCGTTTACTACAGGTTTCAAGAGACCCAGTACTTC; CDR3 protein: CSVYYRFQETQYF
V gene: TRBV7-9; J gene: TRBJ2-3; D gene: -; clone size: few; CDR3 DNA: TGTGCCAGCAGCGTCCGCGGGGTTCGCACAGATACGCAGTATTTT; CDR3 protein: CASSVRGVRTDTQYF
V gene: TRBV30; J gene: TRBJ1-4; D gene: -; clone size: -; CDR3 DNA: TGTGCCTGGAGTGTAAACAGGCGCCTGTTTTTT; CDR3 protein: CAWSVNRRLFF
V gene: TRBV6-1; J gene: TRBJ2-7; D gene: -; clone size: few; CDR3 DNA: TGTGCCAGCAGTGAACCCTCCAACGGGTCCAACGAGCAGTACTTC; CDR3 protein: CASSEPSNGSNEQYF
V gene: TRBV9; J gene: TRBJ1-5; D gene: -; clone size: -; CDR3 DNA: TGTGCCAGCAGCGTAGGGCCTGAGGTACAGCCCCAGCATTTT; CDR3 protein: CASSVGPEVQPQHF
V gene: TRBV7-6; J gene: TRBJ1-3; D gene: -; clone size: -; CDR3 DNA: TGTGCCAGCAGCTCTCAAAACACCATATATTTT; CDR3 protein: CASSSQNTIYF
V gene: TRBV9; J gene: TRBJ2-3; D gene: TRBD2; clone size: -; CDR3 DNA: TGTGCCAGCAGCGTAGCTACTAGCGGGGGAAGTGATACGCAGTATTTT; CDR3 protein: CASSVATSGGSDTQYF
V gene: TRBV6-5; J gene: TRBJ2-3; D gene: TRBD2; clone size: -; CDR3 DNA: TGTGCCAGCAGTTACGAGGCGGGGGGCCCGGATACGCAGTATTTT; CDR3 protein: CASSYEAGGPDTQYF
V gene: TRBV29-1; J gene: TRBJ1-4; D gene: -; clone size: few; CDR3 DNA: TGCAGCGTGACCCTCTCGGGGGAAAAACTGTTTTTT; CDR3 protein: CSVTLSGEKLFF
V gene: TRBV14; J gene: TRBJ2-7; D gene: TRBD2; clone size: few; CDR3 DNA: TGTGCCAGCAGCCAAGCCCAAGCGGGGGTCTACGAGCAGTACTTC; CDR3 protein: CASSQAQAGVYEQYF
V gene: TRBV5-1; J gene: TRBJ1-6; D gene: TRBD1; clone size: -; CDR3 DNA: TGCGCCAGCAGTCAAACAGGGGGTTATAATTCACCCCTCCACTTT; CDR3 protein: CASSQTGGYNSPLHF
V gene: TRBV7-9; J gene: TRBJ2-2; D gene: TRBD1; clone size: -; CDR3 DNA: TGTGCCAGCAGGCAGACAGGGTTGGACACCGGGGAGCTGTTTTTT; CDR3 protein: CASRQTGLDTGELFF
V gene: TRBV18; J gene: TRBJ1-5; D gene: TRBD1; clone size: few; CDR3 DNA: TGTGCCAGCTCACGGACAGGGGTGGGACAGCCCCAGCATTTT; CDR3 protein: CASSRTGVGQPQHF
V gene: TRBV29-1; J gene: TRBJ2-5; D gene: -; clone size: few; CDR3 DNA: TGCAGCGTGGGCGAAGGGGAGACCCAGTACTTC; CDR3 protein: CSVGEGETQYF
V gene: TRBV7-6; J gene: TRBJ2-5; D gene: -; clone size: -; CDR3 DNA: TGTGCCAGCAGCTTAGCCACAGGGCCACGGGAGACCCAGTACTTC; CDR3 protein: CASSLATGPRETQYF
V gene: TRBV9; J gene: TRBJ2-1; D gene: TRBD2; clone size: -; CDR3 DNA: TGTGCCAGCAGCGTAGCATTACTTGCGGGGGGGCCCAGTGAGCAGTTCTTC; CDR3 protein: CASSVALLAGGPSEQFF
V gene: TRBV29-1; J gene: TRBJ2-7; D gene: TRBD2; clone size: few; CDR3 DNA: TGCAGCGTTGGGGCTAGCGGGGTCTACGAGCAGTACTTC; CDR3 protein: CSVGASGVYEQYF
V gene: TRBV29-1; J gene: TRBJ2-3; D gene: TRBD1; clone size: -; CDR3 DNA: TGCAGCGTCCGACCCTACGGGACAGGGGGGGATACGCAGTATTTT; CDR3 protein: CSVRPYGTGGDTQYF
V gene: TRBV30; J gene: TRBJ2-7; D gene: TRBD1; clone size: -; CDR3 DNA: TGTGCCTGGAGTCGACAGGGGGACGAGCAGTACTTC; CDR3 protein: CAWSRQGDEQYF
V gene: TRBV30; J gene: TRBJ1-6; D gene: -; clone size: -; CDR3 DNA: TGTGCCTGGACGAAGAGGCAGAGGGGCGGTGATTCACCCCTCCACTTT; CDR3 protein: CAWTKRQRGGDSPLHF
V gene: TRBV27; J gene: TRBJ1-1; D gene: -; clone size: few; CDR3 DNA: TGTGCCAGCAGCCTTAACCCTGGGGCTGAAGCTTTCTTT; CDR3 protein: CASSLNPGAEAFF
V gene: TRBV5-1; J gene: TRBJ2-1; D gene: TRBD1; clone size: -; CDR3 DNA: TGCGCCAGCAGCTTGCCTGGGACAGGCCACAATGAGCAGTTCTTC; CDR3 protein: CASSLPGTGHNEQFF
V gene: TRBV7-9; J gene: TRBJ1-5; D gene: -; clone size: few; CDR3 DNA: TGTGCCAGCAGCTTATCAGGGGTCGGCAATCAGCCCCAGCATTTT; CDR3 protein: CASSLSGVGNQPQHF
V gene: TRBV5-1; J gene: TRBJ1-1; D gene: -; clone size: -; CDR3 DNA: TGCGCCAGCAGCCCGGACAGACCGAACACTGAAGCTTTCTTT; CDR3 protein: CASSPDRPNTEAFF
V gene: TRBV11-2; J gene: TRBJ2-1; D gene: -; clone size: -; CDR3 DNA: TGTGCCAGCAGCCCAAGGTCCCGGGCTTGGGAGCAGTTCTTC; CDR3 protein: CASSPRSRAWEQFF
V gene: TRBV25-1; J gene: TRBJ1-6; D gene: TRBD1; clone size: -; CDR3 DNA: TGTGCCAGCAGTGAATATGGGGACAGAGATTCACCCCTCCACTTT; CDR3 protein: CASSEYGDRDSPLHF
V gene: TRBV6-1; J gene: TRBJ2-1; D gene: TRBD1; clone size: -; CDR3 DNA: TGTGCCAGCAGCCTAGACAGGGGAGATGAGCAGTTCTTC; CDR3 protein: CASSLDRGDEQFF
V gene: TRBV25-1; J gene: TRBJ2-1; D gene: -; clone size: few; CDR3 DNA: TGTGCCAGCAGTGACCCCCGGGGAGACAATGAGCAGTTCTTC; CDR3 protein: CASSDPRGDNEQFF
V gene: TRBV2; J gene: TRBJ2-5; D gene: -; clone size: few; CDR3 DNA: TGTGCCAGCAGCTTCCAAAGTACCCAGTACTTC; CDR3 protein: CASSFQSTQYF
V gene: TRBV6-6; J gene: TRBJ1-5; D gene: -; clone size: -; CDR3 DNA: TGTGCCAGCAGTTATTCCGAAGATCAGCCCCAGCATTTT; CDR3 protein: CASSYSEDQPQHF
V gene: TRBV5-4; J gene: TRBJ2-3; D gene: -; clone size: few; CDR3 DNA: TGTGCCAGCAGCTTGGAGGGAGCGGATACGCAGTATTTT; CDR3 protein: CASSLEGADTQYF
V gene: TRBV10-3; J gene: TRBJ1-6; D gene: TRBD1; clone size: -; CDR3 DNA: TGTGCCACTGAGGACAGGGGGAATTCACCCCTCCACTTT; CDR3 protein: CATEDRGNSPLHF
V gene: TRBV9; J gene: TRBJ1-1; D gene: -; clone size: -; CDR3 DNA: TGTGCCAGCAGCGTGCTCAGGGTCCCTGAAGCTTTCTTT; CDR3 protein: CASSVLRVPEAFF
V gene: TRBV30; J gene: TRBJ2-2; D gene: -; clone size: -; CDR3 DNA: TGTGCCTGGAGTGTACAAGGAGGCGACACCGGGGAGCTGTTTTTT; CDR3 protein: CAWSVQGGDTGELFF
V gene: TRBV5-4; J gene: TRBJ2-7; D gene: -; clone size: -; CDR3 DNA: TGTGCCAGCAGCTTGGAGGGCTACGAGCAGTACTTC; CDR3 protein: CASSLEGYEQYF
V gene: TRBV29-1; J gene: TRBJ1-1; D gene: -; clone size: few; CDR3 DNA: TGCAGCGTTGTTCGGGATGTCGGCAAAGCTTTCTTT; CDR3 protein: CSVVRDVGKAFF
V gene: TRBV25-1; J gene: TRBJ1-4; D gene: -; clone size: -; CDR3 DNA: TGTGCCAGCAGTGCCAGCCCTTCGAACGAAAAACTGTTTTTT; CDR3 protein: CASSASPSNEKLFF
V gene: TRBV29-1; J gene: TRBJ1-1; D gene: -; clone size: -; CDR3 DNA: TGCAGCGTTATTGGGACTGAAGCTTTCTTT; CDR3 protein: CSVIGTEAFF